This T cell receptor beta chain was sequenced for a study of T-cell reconstitution after alpha-beta-depleted transplantation in children. Findings of the study overall: Among T cells one year after transplant, newly produced cells accounted for most counts and diversity.

Unique molecular identifiers were incorporated during preparation of the TCRbeta library. TCRdb fed the PCR reads into MiXCR, producing one record per CDR3 protein. The sample gives 200,000 to 250,000 distinct CDR3 sequences, 11% of which show up once; about 28% is in the top ten. There are 15 residues in the CDR3. With V trimmed by 7 bases and J by 6 bases, 7 bases remained unmatched. The table lists this clonotype with many counts. The target antigen is unknown. The starting material was PBMCs, obtained before TCRalphabeta/CD19-depleted stem cell transplant. This TCR was recovered from a child under two years old with acute myeloid leukemia, due to receive a stem cell transplant. The chain links TRBV12-3 or TRBV12-4 to TRBJ2-2, with 11 bases fitting TRBD2. In DNA, the CDR3 is TGTGCCAGCAAGGTAGCGGGGGGGCCCGCCGGGGAGCTGTTTTTT. It specifies CASKVAGGPAGELFF.